These 2 T cell receptor beta chains were sequenced from one sample in a study of blood T cell repertoires in COVID-19. Some clones are missing from TCRdb's copy, which holds only in-frame ones; the method was immunoSEQ multiplex PCR. The sample has over 250,000 clones; over 75% are singletons. The sample consisted of peripheral blood. Every receptor here comes from a man in his fifties or sixties with active or convalescent COVID-19.

This chain uses TRBV6-5 with TRBJ1-6; D is possibly TRBD1 (5 bases). Between the trimmed V and J ends, which lost 8 bases and 7 bases, there was a span of 9 bases. The germline gives CDR1 MNHEY, CDR2 SVGAGI. The CDR3 spans 12 residues. The CDR3 loop is CASGRVNSPLHF. The DNA of the CDR3 is TGTGCCAGCGGCAGGGTAAATTCACCCCTCCACTTT.

The V and J genes are TRBV27 and TRBJ2-5, with 11 bases that match TRBD2. Germline loops: CDR1 MNHEY, CDR2 SMNVEV (reference sequence). This CDR3 contains 17 residues. Trimming cost V 0 bases and J 2 bases; bases outside gene matches: 5. The CDR3 region is CASSLSPASGRQETQYF. DNA for the CDR3: TGTGCCAGCAGTTTATCGCCGGCTAGCGGGAGGCAAGAGACCCAGTACTTC.